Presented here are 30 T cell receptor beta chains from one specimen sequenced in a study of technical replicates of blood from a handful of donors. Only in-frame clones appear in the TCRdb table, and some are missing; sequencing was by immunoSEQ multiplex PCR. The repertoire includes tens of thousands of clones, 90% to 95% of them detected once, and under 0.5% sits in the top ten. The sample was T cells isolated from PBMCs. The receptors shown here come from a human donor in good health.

The CDR3 is CASSSAVTNNEQFF. CDR3 in DNA: TGTGCCAGCAGCTCCGCAGTAACAAACAATGAGCAGTTCTTC. This chain connects TRBV7-9 to TRBJ2-1; no definite D call. Germline CDR1 reads SEHNR; CDR2 reads FQNEAQ (reference sequence). V lost 4 bases and J lost 5, with 12 bases in between. The CDR3 spans 14 residues.

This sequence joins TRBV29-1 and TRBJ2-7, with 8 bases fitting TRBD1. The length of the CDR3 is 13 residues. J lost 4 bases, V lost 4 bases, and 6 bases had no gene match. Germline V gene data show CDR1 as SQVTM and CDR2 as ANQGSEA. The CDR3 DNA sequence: TGCAGCGTTGGAGGACAGGGTATGTACGAGCAGTACTTC. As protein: CSVGGQGMYEQYF.

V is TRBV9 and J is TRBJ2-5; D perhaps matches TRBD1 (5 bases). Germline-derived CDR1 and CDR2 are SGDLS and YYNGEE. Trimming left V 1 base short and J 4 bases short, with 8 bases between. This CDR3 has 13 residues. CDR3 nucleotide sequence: TGTGCCAGCAGCGTACAAGGGGCAGAGACCCAGTACTTC. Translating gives CASSVQGAETQYF. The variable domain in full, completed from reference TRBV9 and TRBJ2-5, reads DSGVTQTPKHLITATGQRVTLRCSPRSGDLSVYWYQQSLDQGLQFLIQYYNGEERAKGNILERFSAQQFPDLHSELNLSSLELGDSALYFCASSVQGAETQYFGPGTRLLVL.

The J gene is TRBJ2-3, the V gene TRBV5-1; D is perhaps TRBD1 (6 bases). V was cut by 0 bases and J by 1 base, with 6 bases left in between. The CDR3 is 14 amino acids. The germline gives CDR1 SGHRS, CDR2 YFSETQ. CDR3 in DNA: TGCGCCAGCAGCTTGGACAGGGGCACAGATACGCAGTATTTT. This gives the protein CASSLDRGTDTQYF. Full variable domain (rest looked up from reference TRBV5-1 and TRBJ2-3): KAGVTQTPRYLIKTRGQQVTLSCSPISGHRSVSWYQQTPGQGLQFLFEYFSETQRNKGNFPGRFSGRQFSNSRSEMNVSTLELGDSALYLCASSLDRGTDTQYFGPGTRLTVL.

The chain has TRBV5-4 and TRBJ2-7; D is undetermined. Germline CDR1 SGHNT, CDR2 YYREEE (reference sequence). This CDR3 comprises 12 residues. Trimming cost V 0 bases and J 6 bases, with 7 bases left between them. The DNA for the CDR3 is TGTGCCAGCAGCTTGGGAGCGTTCGAGCAGTACTTC. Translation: CASSLGAFEQYF.

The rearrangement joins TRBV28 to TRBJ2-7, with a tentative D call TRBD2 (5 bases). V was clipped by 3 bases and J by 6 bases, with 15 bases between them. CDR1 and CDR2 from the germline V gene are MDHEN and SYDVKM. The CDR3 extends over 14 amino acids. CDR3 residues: CASSFLGKAGEQYF. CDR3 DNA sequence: TGTGCCAGCAGTTTTCTTGGGAAGGCGGGCGAGCAGTACTTC.

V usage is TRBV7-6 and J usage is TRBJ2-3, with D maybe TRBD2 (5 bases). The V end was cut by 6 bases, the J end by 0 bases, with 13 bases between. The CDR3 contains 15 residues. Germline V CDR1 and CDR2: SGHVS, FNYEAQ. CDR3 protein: CASSHDYTSTDTQYF. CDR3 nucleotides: TGTGCCAGCAGTCACGACTACACTAGCACAGATACGCAGTATTTT.

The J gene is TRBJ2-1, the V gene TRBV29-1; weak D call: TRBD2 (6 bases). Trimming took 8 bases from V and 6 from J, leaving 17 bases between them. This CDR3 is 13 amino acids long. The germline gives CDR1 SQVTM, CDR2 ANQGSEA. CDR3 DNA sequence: TGCAGCCTACGAGGAGGGGCTGGCAATGAGCAGTTCTTC. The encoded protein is CSLRGGAGNEQFF.

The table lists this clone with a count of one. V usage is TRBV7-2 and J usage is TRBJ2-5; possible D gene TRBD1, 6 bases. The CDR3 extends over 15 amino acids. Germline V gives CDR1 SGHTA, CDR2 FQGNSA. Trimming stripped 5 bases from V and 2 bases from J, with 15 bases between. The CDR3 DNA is TGTGCCAGCAGCCATCAGAGGGGGAATCAAGAGACCCAGTACTTC. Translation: CASSHQRGNQETQYF.

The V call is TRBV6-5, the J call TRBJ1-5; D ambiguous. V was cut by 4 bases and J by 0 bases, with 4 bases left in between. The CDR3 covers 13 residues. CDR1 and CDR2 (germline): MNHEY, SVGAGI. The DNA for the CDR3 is TGTGCCAGCAGTTTCAGTAGCAATCAGCCCCAGCATTTT. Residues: CASSFSSNQPQHF.

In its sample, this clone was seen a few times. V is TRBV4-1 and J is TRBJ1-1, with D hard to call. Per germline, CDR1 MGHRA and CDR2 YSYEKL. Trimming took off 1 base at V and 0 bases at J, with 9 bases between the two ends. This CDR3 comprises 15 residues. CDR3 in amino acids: CASSQAVQLNTEAFF. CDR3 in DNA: TGCGCCAGCAGCCAAGCGGTACAGTTGAACACTGAAGCTTTCTTT.

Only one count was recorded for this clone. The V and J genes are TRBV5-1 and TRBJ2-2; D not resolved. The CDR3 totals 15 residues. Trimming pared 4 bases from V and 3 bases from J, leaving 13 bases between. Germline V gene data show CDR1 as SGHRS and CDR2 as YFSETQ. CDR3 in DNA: TGCGCCAGCAGCCCCCTAGGCAGATACACCGGGGAGCTGTTTTTT. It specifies CASSPLGRYTGELFF.

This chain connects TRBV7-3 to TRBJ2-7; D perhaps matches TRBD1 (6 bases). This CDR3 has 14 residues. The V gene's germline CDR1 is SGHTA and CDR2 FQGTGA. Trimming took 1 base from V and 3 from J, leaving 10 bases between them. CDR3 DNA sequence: TGTGCCAGCAGCTTAAATGGACAGAACTACGAGCAGTACTTC. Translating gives CASSLNGQNYEQYF.

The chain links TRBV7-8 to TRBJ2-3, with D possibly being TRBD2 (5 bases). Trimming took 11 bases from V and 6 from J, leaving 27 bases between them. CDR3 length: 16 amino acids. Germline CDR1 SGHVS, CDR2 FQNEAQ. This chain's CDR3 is CASRASRFLNLDTQYF. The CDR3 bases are TGTGCCTCGAGGGCTAGCCGATTCCTGAATCTTGATACGCAGTATTTT.

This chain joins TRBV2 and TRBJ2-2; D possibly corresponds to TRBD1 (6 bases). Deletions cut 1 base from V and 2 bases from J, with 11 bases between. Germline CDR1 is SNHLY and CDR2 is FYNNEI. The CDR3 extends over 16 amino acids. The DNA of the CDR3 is TGTGCCAGCAGTGAAGATTGGGGGCCCAACACCGGGGAGCTGTTTTTT. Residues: CASSEDWGPNTGELFF.

DNA of the CDR3: TGTGCCTGGAGTGAAGAGTATCAGCCCCAGCATTTT. Protein product: CAWSEEYQPQHF. The chain joins TRBV30 to TRBJ1-5; D uncertain. Germline V gene data show CDR1 as GTSNPN and CDR2 as SVGIG (reference sequence). V was pared by 1 base and J by 5 bases, with 6 bases between. The CDR3 length is 12 residues.

The CDR3 DNA is TGTGCCAGCAGCCCCCGCCCCCGGGGTGAAGCTTTCTTT. The encoded protein is CASSPRPRGEAFF. The V call is TRBV9, the J call TRBJ1-1; no reliable D call. The CDR3 consists of 13 residues. V gave up 4 bases and J gave up 7 bases, with 14 bases separating them. CDR1 is SGDLS and CDR2 is YYNGEE in the germline V gene.

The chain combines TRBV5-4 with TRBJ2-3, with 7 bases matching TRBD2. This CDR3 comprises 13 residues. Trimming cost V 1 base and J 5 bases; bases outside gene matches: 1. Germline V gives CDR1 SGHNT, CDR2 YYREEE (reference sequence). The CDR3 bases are TGTGCCAGCAGCTTGCCGGGAGGAGATACGCAGTATTTT. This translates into CASSLPGGDTQYF.

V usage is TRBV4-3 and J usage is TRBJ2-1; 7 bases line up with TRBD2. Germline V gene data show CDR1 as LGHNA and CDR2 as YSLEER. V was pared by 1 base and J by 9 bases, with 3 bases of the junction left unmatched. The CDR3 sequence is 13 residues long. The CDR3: CASSQAGGSEQFF. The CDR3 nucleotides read TGCGCCAGCAGCCAAGCGGGAGGTAGTGAGCAGTTCTTC.

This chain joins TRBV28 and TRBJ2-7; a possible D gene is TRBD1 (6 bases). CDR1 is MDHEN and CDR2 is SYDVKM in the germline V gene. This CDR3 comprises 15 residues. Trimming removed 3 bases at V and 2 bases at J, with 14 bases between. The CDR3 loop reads CASSFSRRGAYEQYF. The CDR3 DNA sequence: TGTGCCAGCAGTTTTTCCCGCAGGGGTGCCTACGAGCAGTACTTC.

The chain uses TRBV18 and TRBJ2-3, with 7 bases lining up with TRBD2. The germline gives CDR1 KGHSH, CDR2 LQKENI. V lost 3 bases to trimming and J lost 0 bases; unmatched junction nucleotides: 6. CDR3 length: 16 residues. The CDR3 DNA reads TGTGCCAGCTCACCGCTTGCGGGAGCTAGCACAGATACGCAGTATTTT. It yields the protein CASSPLAGASTDTQYF.

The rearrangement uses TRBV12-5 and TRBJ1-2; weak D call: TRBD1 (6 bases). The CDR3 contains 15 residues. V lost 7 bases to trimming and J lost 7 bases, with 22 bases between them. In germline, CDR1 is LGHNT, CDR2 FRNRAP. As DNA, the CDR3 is TGTGCTAGTGCTCAGCCCCAGGGGAACTCGTTTGGCTACACCTTC. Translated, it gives CASAQPQGNSFGYTF.

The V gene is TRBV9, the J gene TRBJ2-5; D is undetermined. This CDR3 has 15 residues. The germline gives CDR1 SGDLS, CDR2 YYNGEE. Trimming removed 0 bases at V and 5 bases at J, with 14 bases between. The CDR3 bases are TGTGCCAGCAGCGTAGGTGGCTCAACGTGGGAGACCCAGTACTTC. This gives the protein CASSVGGSTWETQYF.

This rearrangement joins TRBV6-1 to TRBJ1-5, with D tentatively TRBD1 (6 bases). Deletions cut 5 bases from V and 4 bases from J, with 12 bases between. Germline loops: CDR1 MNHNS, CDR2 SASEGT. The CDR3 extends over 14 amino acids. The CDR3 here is CASSPEGGNQPQHF. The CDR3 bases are TGTGCCAGCAGTCCAGAGGGGGGGAATCAGCCCCAGCATTTT.

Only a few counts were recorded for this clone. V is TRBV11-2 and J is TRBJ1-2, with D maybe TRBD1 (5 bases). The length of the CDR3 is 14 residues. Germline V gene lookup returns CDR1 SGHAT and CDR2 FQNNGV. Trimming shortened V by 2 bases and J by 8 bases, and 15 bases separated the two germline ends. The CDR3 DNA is TGTGCCAGCAGCTTAAGTACGGGGGATGGGGGCTACACCTTC. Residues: CASSLSTGDGGYTF.

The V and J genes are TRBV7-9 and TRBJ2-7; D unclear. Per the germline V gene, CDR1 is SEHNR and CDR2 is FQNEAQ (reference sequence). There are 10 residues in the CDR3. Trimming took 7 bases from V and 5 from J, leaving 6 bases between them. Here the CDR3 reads CASTTDEQYF. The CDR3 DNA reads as TGTGCCAGCACCACAGACGAGCAGTACTTC.

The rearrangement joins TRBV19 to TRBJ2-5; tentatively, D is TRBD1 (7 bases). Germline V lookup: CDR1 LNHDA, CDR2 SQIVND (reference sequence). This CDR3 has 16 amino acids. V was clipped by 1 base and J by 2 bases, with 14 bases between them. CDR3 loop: CASSIGQGGYQETQYF. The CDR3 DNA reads TGTGCCAGTAGTATAGGACAGGGAGGTTATCAAGAGACCCAGTACTTC. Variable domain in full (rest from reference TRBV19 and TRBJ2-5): DGGITQSPKYLFRKEGQNVTLSCEQNLNHDAMYWYRQDPGQGLRLIYYSQIVNDFQKGDIAEGYSVSREKKESFPLTVTSAQKNPTAFYLCASSIGQGGYQETQYFGPGTRLLVL.

CDR3 coding DNA: TGTGCCAGCAGCCTAACAGATTATAGCAATCAGCCCCAGCATTTT. It is translated as CASSLTDYSNQPQHF. V and J are TRBV7-2 and TRBJ1-5; no definite D call. CDR3 length: 15 amino acids. Trimming took 5 bases from V and 0 from J, leaving 11 bases between them. Germline V gene data show CDR1 as SGHTA and CDR2 as FQGNSA.

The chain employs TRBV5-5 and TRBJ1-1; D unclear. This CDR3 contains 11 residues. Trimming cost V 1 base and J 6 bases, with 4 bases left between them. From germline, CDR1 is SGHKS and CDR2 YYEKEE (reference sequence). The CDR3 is CASSLLAEAFF. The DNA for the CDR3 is TGTGCCAGCAGCTTGTTAGCTGAAGCTTTCTTT.

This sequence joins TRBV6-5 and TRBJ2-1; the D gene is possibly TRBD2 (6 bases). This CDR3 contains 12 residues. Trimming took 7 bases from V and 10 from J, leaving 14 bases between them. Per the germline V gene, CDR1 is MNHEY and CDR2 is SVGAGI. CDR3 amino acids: CASMAGTWEQFF. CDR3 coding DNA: TGTGCCAGCATGGCGGGGACCTGGGAGCAGTTCTTC.